Given below is one T cell receptor (beta chain) in context. Time point reported: newly diagnosed GD, antithyroid drugs for less than 3 months. There was RNA extracted from PBMCs, and the TCR library was made from it. The data belong to a study of regulatory T cells in long-lasting Graves disease. This CDR3 has 13 amino acids. V lost 4 bases and J lost 8, with 12 bases in between. iRepertoire HTBI primers and Arm-PCR of CDR3 regions built TCR beta libraries. MiXCR, applied by TCRdb to the multiplex PCR reads, yields one record per CDR3 protein. Of about 560,000 distinct CDR3 sequences detected, approximately 16% appear once; the ten largest clones hold 9.5% to 15%. This same sample was also taken into another study, of T cells in Graves' hyperthyroidism and ophthalmopathy.

The chain is built from TRBV12-3 or TRBV12-4 and TRBJ1-5, with a weak D call TRBD1 (5 bases). This clonotype was sampled from a man aged 18 to 35 with Graves disease. Material: peripheral blood mononuclear cells (PBMCs), obtained at new diagnosis, from a patient treated with antithyroid drugs. The chain's CDR3 is CASSWGGGEPQHF. For the CDR3, the DNA is TGTGCCAGCAGTTGGGGCGGGGGGGAGCCCCAGCATTTT.